Below, 13 T cell receptor beta chains from the same sample are listed, as sequenced in a study of beta chain features in type 1 diabetes. Every isolated RNA sample was fully reverse transcribed, so sequencing captured expressed TCRB transcripts. Sequencing was performed with immunoSEQ multiplex PCR; in TCRdb, only in-frame clones are kept and a portion is missing. Here the sample spans about 360,000 clones, roughly 12% being singletons. The sequenced sample consisted of naive CD4+ T cells from blood. The receptors come from a man aged 18 to 30 in good health.

There are a few counts of this clone. The chain has TRBV6-1 and TRBJ2-5; 12 bases are a match to TRBD2. V trimming: 4 bases; J trimming: 5 bases; junction bases outside the gene matches: 8. Germline lookup yields CDR1 MNHNS and CDR2 SASEGT. The CDR3 length is 16 residues. The CDR3 DNA reads as TGTGCCAGCAGTGCTTTGACTAGCGGGGGTTTGGAGACCCAGTACTTC. Translated, it gives CASSALTSGGLETQYF.

This clone was counted only a few times. The chain uses TRBV30 and TRBJ2-3, with a weak D call TRBD1 (5 bases). Per the germline V gene, CDR1 is GTSNPN and CDR2 is SVGIG (reference sequence). Trimming cost V 0 bases and J 8 bases, with 24 bases left between them. The CDR3 runs 17 residues. The CDR3 coding sequence is TGTGCCTGGAGTGTAGCAGGGCAGTCAACGGGTCCTGGTACGCAGTATTTT. It yields the protein CAWSVAGQSTGPGTQYF.

In this sample, this clone turned up a few times. The CDR3 region has the DNA TGTGCCAGCTCCCCTAGAGGGAGCAATGAGCAGTTCTTC. Encoded protein: CASSPRGSNEQFF. The chain combines TRBV18 with TRBJ2-1, with D tentatively TRBD2 (5 bases). CDR3 length: 13 residues. Trimming shortened V by 6 bases and J by 6 bases, and 12 bases separated the two germline ends. Germline CDR1 reads KGHSH; CDR2 reads LQKENI. The whole variable domain, filled in from reference TRBV18 and TRBJ2-1, reads NAGVMQNPRHLVRRRGQEARLRCSPMKGHSHVYWYRQLPEEGLKFMVYLQKENIIDESGMPKERFSAEFPKEGPSILRIQQVVRGDSAAYFCASSPRGSNEQFFGPGTRLTVL.

The V and J genes are TRBV9 and TRBJ2-1, with D maybe TRBD1 (5 bases). CDR3 length: 14 amino acids. Germline V gene sequence: CDR1 SGDLS, CDR2 YYNGEE. The germline V and J ends were trimmed by 0 bases and 5 bases, with 9 bases remaining between them. The CDR3 here is CASSVAGANNEQFF. The CDR3, as DNA: TGTGCCAGCAGCGTAGCTGGGGCAAACAATGAGCAGTTCTTC.

This clone was recorded once. V usage is TRBV5-1 and J usage is TRBJ1-5; 7 positions match TRBD1. V dropped 3 bases and J dropped 4; count of bases not matched to a gene: 4. The germline V gene has CDR1 SGHRS and CDR2 YFSETQ. CDR3 length equals 14 residues. CDR3 sequence: CASSSGTENQPQHF. CDR3 bases: TGCGCCAGCAGCTCAGGGACAGAAAATCAGCCCCAGCATTTT.

CDR3 amino acids: CASSSRWRVDPWTEAFF. The CDR3 nucleotides are TGTGCCAGCAGCTCCAGGTGGAGGGTTGATCCCTGGACTGAAGCTTTCTTT. The chain carries TRBV11-2 and TRBJ1-1; D gene ambiguous. V was shortened by 4 bases and J by 5 bases, with 23 bases between the two germline ends. The CDR3 runs 17 residues. Germline V gene lookup returns CDR1 SGHAT and CDR2 FQNNGV.

As DNA, the CDR3 is TGTGCCAGTAGTATCGGGTCGGGCACCGGGGAGCTGTTTTTT. Translating gives CASSIGSGTGELFF. The chain combines TRBV19 with TRBJ2-2; no firm D call. CDR1 and CDR2 from the germline V gene are LNHDA and SQIVND (reference sequence). This CDR3 has 14 residues. Trimming took off 3 bases at V and 4 bases at J, with 9 bases between the two ends.

The J gene is TRBJ1-5, the V gene TRBV7-9, with D tentatively TRBD1 (6 bases). CDR3 length: 16 residues. Trimming took off 3 bases at V and 4 bases at J, with 16 bases between the two ends. From germline, CDR1 is SEHNR and CDR2 FQNEAQ (reference sequence). The CDR3 DNA sequence: TGTGCCAGCAGCTTCACAGGGTTGGGCGGTAATCAGCCCCAGCATTTT. It is translated as CASSFTGLGGNQPQHF.

The rearrangement links TRBV5-1 to TRBJ2-6; unclear D gene. Germline lookup yields CDR1 SGHRS and CDR2 YFSETQ. There are 16 residues in the CDR3. V was shortened by 2 bases and J by 2 bases, with 11 bases between the two germline ends. CDR3 sequence: CASSFVYSTGANVLTF. CDR3 DNA sequence: TGCGCCAGCAGCTTCGTATACTCAACTGGGGCCAACGTCCTGACTTTC.

J is TRBJ2-2 and V is TRBV5-1; D gene unclear. V gave up 3 bases and J gave up 0 bases, with 3 bases separating them. Germline V gene sequence: CDR1 SGHRS, CDR2 YFSETQ. The CDR3 is made up of 13 amino acids. The CDR3 region has the DNA TGCGCCAGCAGCTCCGCGAACACCGGGGAGCTGTTTTTT. This gives the protein CASSSANTGELFF.

The chain couples TRBV28 to TRBJ2-1, with TRBD1 matching over 7 bases. With 5 bases clipped from V and 6 bases from J, the junction kept 13 bases outside the gene matches. The CDR3 is 16 residues long. Germline V gives CDR1 MDHEN, CDR2 SYDVKM. The CDR3 is CASSPHIGGWSNEQFF. In nucleotides, the CDR3 is TGTGCCAGCAGTCCCCACATAGGGGGCTGGAGCAATGAGCAGTTCTTC.

For this clone: Germline is not matched at one junction end, which may reflect a read error. This chain connects TRBV7-7 to TRBJ2-1, with 10 bases identical to TRBD1. This CDR3 has 15 residues. Per the germline V gene, CDR1 is SSHAT and CDR2 is FNYEAQ (reference sequence). CDR3 bases: TGTGCTAGCAGCTTGGACAGGGGGATGTCAGGGGAGCAGTTCTTC. It encodes CASSLDRGMSGEQFF.

The rearrangement links TRBV28 to TRBJ1-2; D not certain. Trimming took 2 bases from V and 6 from J, leaving 16 bases between them. Germline loops: CDR1 MDHEN, CDR2 SYDVKM. This CDR3 contains 15 residues. CDR3 nucleotides: TGTGCCAGCAGTTTAGGTTCGAGCGGAGCAGATGGCTACACCTTC. Protein sequence: CASSLGSSGADGYTF.